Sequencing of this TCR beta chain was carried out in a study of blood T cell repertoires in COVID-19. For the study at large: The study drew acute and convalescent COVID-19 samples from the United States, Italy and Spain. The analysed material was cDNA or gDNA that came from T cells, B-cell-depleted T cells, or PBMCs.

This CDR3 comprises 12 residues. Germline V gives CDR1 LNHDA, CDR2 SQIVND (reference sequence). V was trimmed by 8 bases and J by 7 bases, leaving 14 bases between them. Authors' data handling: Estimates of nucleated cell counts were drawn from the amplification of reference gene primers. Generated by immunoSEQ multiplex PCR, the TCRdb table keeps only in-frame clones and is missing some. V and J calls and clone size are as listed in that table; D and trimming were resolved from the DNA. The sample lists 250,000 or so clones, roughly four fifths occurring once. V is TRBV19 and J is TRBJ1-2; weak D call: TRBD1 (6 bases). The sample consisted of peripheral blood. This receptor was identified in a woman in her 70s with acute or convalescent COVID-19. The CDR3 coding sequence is TGTGCCAGTTACAGGGAAACGGTTGGCTACACCTTC. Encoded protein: CASYRETVGYTF.